This T cell receptor beta chain was captured by sequencing in a study of T cell repertoires in cytomegalovirus infection (dated by TCRdb to about 2019). Concerning the study at large: Donor HLA type was relevant to the analysis, because carriage of CMV infection together with the matching HLA type was indicated by public TCR beta signatures.

The data were produced on an Illumina HiSeq 1500. Using fastp trimming at Q25 and MiXCR clonotype assembly, TCRdb reanalyzed the public sequencing data and kept in-frame beta chains. Each entry is one CDR3 protein sequence, shown with its most common DNA and genes. This sample lists nearly 650,000 distinct CDR3 sequences; more than 20% were detected once. Approximately 8.2% of the sample comes from the top ten. Turning to this clonotype: This clone's antigen is unknown. Nothing much larger sits one base from this clone, and base qualities are not available.

Points the paper makes about the study in general: In both this cohort and an independent approximately 400-donor cohort, the cumulative frequency of public TCR beta family members distinguished carriers of CMV infection plus the relevant HLA type. The ex vivo response was dominated by HLA-C-restricted CMV-specific TCR beta clonotypes, which also provided the single most frequent clonotype in two of eight donors.

Sequencing was performed on CD8+ T cells from PBMCs. The sequence was obtained from a human donor in good health (CMV status not recorded). Some clones in this sample may be carry-over from other donors' samples.

The CDR3 loop reads CASSAWAAEETQYF. The nucleotide sequence is TGTGCCAGCAGTGCCTGGGCGGCCGAAGAGACCCAGTACTTC. The rearranged chain carries TRBV25-1 and TRBJ2-5; no D gene can be assigned with confidence. V is clipped by 4 bases and J by 3 bases, and the sequence between their germline boundaries is 12 bases long. From the cysteine through the phenylalanine, the CDR3 covers 14 amino acids. Only the CDR3 portion is preserved as DNA: 42 bases, with reading frame beginning at the first base. CDR1 is given as MGHDK and CDR2 as SYGVNS, both from the germline V gene.